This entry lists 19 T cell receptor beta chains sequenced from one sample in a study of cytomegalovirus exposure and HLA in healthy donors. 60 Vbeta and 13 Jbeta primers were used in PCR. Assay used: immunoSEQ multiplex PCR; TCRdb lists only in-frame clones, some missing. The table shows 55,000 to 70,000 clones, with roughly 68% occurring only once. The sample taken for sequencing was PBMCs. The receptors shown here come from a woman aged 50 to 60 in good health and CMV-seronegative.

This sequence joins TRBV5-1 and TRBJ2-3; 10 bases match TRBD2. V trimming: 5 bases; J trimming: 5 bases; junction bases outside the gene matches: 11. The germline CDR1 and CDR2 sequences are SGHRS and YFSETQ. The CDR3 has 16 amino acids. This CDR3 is CASRPGASGRGDTQYF. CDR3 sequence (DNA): TGCGCCAGCAGACCGGGAGCCAGCGGGAGGGGAGATACGCAGTATTTT.

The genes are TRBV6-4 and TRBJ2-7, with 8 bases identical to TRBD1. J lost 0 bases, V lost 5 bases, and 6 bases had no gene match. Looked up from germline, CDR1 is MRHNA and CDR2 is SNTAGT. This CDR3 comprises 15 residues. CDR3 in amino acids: CASSPGQVLSYEQYF. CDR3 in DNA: TGTGCCAGCAGTCCGGGACAGGTACTCTCCTACGAGCAGTACTTC.

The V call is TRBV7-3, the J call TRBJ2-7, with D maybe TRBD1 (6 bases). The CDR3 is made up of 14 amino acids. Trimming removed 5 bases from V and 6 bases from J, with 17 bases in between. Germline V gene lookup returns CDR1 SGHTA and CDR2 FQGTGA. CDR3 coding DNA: TGTGCCAGCAGCCCCGGACAGTTCAGAGGCGAGCAGTACTTC. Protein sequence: CASSPGQFRGEQYF.

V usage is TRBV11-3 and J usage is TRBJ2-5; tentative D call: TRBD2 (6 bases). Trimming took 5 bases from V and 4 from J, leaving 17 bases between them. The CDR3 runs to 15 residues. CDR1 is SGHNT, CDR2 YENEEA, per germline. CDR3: CASSPGGGLAETQYF. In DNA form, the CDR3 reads TGTGCCAGCAGCCCAGGCGGAGGGCTCGCAGAGACCCAGTACTTC.

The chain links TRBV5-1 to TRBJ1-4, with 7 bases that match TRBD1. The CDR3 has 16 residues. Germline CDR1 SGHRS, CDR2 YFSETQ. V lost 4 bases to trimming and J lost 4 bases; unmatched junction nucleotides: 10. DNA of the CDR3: TGCGCCAGCAGCATCGGATTGACAGGGAATAATGAAAAACTGTTTTTT. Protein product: CASSIGLTGNNEKLFF.

CDR3: CASSAHPTGGANTGELFF. The CDR3 bases are TGTGCCAGCAGTGCCCACCCGACAGGGGGCGCGAACACCGGGGAGCTGTTTTTT. The chain is built from TRBV28 and TRBJ2-2; 10 nucleotides agree with TRBD1. The CDR3 extends over 18 amino acids. With 5 bases clipped from V and 0 bases from J, the junction kept 9 bases outside the gene matches. Per the germline V gene, CDR1 is MDHEN and CDR2 is SYDVKM.

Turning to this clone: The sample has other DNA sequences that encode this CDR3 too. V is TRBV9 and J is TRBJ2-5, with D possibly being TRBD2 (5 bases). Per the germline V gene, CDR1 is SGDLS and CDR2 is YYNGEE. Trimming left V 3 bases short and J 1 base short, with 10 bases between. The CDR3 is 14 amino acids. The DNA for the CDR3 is TGTGCCAGCAGCGCGACGGGGTTCCAAGAGACCCAGTACTTC. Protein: CASSATGFQETQYF.

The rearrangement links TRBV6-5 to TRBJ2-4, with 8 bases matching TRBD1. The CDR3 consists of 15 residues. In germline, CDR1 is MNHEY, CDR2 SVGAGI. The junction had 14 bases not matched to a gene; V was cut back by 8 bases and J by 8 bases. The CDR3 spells CASRVVQGATDIQYF. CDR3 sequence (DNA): TGTGCCAGCCGCGTGGTCCAGGGGGCTACGGACATTCAGTACTTC.

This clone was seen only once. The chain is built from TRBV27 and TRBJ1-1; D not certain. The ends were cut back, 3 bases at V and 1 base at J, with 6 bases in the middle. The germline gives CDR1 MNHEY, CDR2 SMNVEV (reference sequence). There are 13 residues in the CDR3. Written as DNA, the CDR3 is TGTGCCAGCAGTTTCTATCAGAACACTGAAGCTTTCTTT. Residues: CASSFYQNTEAFF.

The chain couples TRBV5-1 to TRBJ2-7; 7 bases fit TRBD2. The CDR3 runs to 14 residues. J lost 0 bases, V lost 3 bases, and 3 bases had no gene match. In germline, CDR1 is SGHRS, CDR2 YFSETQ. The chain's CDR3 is CASSWSGDSYEQYF. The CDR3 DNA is TGCGCCAGCAGCTGGAGCGGGGACTCCTACGAGCAGTACTTC. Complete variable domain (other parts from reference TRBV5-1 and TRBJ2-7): KAGVTQTPRYLIKTRGQQVTLSCSPISGHRSVSWYQQTPGQGLQFLFEYFSETQRNKGNFPGRFSGRQFSNSRSEMNVSTLELGDSALYLCASSWSGDSYEQYFGPGTRLTVT.

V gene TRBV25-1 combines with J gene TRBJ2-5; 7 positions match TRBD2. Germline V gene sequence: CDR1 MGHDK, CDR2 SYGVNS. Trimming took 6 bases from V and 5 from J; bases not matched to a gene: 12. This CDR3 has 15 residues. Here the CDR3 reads CASSPARGGSETQYF. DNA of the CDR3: TGTGCCAGCAGCCCCGCGAGGGGAGGGTCGGAGACCCAGTACTTC.

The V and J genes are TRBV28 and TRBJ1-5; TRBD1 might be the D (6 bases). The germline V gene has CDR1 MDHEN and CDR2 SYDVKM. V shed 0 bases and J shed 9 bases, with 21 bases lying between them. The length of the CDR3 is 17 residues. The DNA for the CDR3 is TGTGCCAGCAGTTTATGGATGATCGACAGGACCCTGGGGCCCCAGCATTTT. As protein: CASSLWMIDRTLGPQHF.

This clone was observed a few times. CDR3 nucleotide sequence: TGTGCCAGCAGTGACTCCACAGGGGAATGGACCGGAGGGTACACCTTC. Translated, it gives CASSDSTGEWTGGYTF. The chain combines TRBV25-1 with TRBJ1-2; 7 positions match TRBD1. The length of the CDR3 is 16 residues. The V segment lost 3 bases and the J segment 11 bases; nucleotides outside the gene matches: 18. The germline V gene has CDR1 MGHDK and CDR2 SYGVNS.

The CDR3 region has the DNA TGTGCCAGCAGCGTAGGACACATGACTGAAGCTTTCTTT. This gives the protein CASSVGHMTEAFF. The genes are TRBV9 and TRBJ1-1, with D unclear. This CDR3 region has 13 residues. Per germline, CDR1 SGDLS and CDR2 YYNGEE. The V end lost 0 bases, the J end lost 5 bases, and 8 bases lay between the germline ends.

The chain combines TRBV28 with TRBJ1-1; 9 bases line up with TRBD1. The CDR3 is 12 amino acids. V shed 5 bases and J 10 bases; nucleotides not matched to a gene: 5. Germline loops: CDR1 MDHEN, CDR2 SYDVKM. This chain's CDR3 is CASSLGQGTAFF. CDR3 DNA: TGTGCCAGCAGTCTGGGACAGGGTACAGCTTTCTTT. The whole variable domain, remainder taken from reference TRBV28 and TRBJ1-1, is DVKVTQSSRYLVKRTGEKVFLECVQDMDHENMFWYRQDPGLGLRLIYFSYDVKMKEKGDIPEGYSVSREKKERFSLILESASTNQTSMYLCASSLGQGTAFFGQGTRLTVV.

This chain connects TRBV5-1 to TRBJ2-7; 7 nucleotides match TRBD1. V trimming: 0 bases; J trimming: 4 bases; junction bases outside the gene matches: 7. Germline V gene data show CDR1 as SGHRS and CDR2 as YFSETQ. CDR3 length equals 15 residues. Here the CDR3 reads CASSLGLTGAYEQYF. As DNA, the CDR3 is TGCGCCAGCAGCTTGGGGCTAACAGGGGCGTACGAGCAGTACTTC.

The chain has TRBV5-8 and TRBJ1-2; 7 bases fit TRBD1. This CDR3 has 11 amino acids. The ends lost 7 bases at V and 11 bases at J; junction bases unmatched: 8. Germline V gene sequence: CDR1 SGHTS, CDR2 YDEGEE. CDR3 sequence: CASVLSRGYTF. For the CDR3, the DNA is TGTGCCAGCGTCCTATCCAGGGGGTACACCTTC.

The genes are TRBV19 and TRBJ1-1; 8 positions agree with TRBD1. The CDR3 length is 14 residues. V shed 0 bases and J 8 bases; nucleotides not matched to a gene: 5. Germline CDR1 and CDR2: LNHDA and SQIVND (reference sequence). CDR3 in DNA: TGTGCCAGTAGTATAGATAGGACAGGGCCCGAAGCTTTCTTT. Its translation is CASSIDRTGPEAFF. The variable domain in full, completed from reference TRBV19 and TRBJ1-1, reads DGGITQSPKYLFRKEGQNVTLSCEQNLNHDAMYWYRQDPGQGLRLIYYSQIVNDFQKGDIAEGYSVSREKKESFPLTVTSAQKNPTAFYLCASSIDRTGPEAFFGQGTRLTVV.

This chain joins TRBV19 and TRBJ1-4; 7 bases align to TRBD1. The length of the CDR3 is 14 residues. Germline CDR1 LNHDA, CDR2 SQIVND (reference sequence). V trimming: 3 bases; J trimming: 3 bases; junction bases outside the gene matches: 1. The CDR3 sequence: CASSIGTANEKLFF. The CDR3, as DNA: TGTGCCAGTAGTATCGGGACAGCTAATGAAAAACTGTTTTTT.